The 23 T cell receptor beta chains below come from one sample, sequenced in a study of graft-versus-host responses after intestinal transplantation. Antigen specificity for these receptors is unknown. Only in-frame clones appear in the TCRdb table, and some are missing; sequencing was by immunoSEQ multiplex PCR. The repertoire holds 50,000 to 55,000 clones, with 70% to 90% as singletons. The material sequenced was unstimulated CD4+ T cells sorted from spleen or lymph node cells, taken before transplant. The receptors come from a human donor who was the organ donor for an intestinal transplant.

J is TRBJ2-1 and V is TRBV6-4, with TRBD2 matching over 7 bases. CDR3 length: 15 amino acids. Germline V gene sequence: CDR1 MRHNA, CDR2 SNTAGT. The trim removed 2 bases at V and 14 bases at J, leaving 15 bases unmatched. The CDR3 coding sequence is TGTGCCAGCAGTGACGGGACTATCGTCTCAGGGCAGGAGTTCTTC. It translates to CASSDGTIVSGQEFF.

V usage is TRBV6-4 and J usage is TRBJ1-1; 7 bases fit TRBD1. J gave up 5 bases and V 0 bases, and 9 bases lay outside the gene matches. The CDR3 is 16 amino acids. In germline, CDR1 is MRHNA, CDR2 SNTAGT. CDR3 in DNA: TGTGCCAGCAGTGACTCTGGGACAGTGGGGGGAACTGAAGCTTTCTTT. Its translation is CASSDSGTVGGTEAFF.

V and J are TRBV19 and TRBJ2-7; D might be TRBD2 (5 bases). CDR3 length equals 14 residues. CDR1 and CDR2 (germline): LNHDA, SQIVND (reference sequence). V shed 10 bases and J shed 0 bases, with 16 bases lying between them. As DNA, the CDR3 is TGTGCCACTGCGGACTTTTCAAGCTCCTACGAGCAGTACTTC. Translating gives CATADFSSSYEQYF.

The chain has TRBV5-1 and TRBJ2-3, with TRBD2 matching 9 bases. The CDR3 runs 16 residues. Germline V gene data show CDR1 as SGHRS and CDR2 as YFSETQ. V trimming: 0 bases; J trimming: 0 bases; junction bases outside the gene matches: 2. The CDR3 loop is CASSLATSGSTDTQYF. CDR3 coding DNA: TGCGCCAGCAGCTTGGCGACTAGCGGTAGCACAGATACGCAGTATTTT. Looking up the rest from reference TRBV5-1 and TRBJ2-3 gives the full variable domain: KAGVTQTPRYLIKTRGQQVTLSCSPISGHRSVSWYQQTPGQGLQFLFEYFSETQRNKGNFPGRFSGRQFSNSRSEMNVSTLELGDSALYLCASSLATSGSTDTQYFGPGTRLTVL.

The V gene is TRBV18, the J gene TRBJ1-4; D remains ambiguous. CDR1 and CDR2 from the germline V gene are KGHSH and LQKENI. This CDR3 comprises 16 residues. V was trimmed by 6 bases and J by 8 bases, leaving 22 bases between them. The CDR3 is CASSETDVSKREKLFF. The CDR3, as DNA: TGTGCCAGCTCCGAGACCGATGTTTCTAAGCGAGAAAAACTGTTTTTT.

The J gene is TRBJ2-2, the V gene TRBV30; TRBD1 aligns across 8 bases. Losses at the gene ends were 2 bases for V and 1 base for J; bases not matched to a gene: 3. The CDR3 loop spans 15 amino acids. Per germline, CDR1 GTSNPN and CDR2 SVGIG (reference sequence). The CDR3 DNA reads TGTGCCTGGAGTCCCGACAGGGGGAACACCGGGGAGCTGTTTTTT. It yields the protein CAWSPDRGNTGELFF.

This clone was seen more than once but under ten times. This chain uses TRBV9 with TRBJ2-3, with TRBD2 matching 7 bases. The CDR3 length is 17 residues. CDR1 is SGDLS and CDR2 is YYNGEE in the germline V gene. After removal of 1 base from V and 4 bases from J, the junction contained 12 bases not matched to a gene. As DNA, the CDR3 is TGTGCCAGCAGCGTACACGGGGCTAGCGGAGACGCAGATACGCAGTATTTT. Translated, it gives CASSVHGASGDADTQYF.

The chain has TRBV5-8 and TRBJ2-2, with 7 positions matching TRBD1. This CDR3 is built from 15 residues. V lost 4 bases and J lost 4; bases outside the gene matches: 7. Per the germline V gene, CDR1 is SGHTS and CDR2 is YDEGEE. The CDR3 bases are TGTGCCAGCAGCCGCCGACAGGGAGTCACCGGGGAGCTGTTTTTT. It specifies CASSRRQGVTGELFF. Using reference TRBV5-8 and TRBJ2-2 for the parts outside the CDR3, the full variable domain is EAGVTQSPTHLIKTRGQQATLRCSPISGHTSVYWYQQALGLGLQFLLWYDEGEERNRGNFPPRFSGRQFPNYSSELNVNALELEDSALYLCASSRRQGVTGELFFGEGSRLTVL.

This rearrangement joins TRBV11-2 to TRBJ2-5; possible D gene TRBD1, 5 bases. CDR3 length equals 15 residues. Germline V gives CDR1 SGHAT, CDR2 FQNNGV. Trimming removed 5 bases at V and 5 bases at J, with 18 bases between. CDR3: CASSQGPSLGETQYF. The CDR3 DNA is TGTGCCAGCAGCCAGGGTCCCTCTTTGGGGGAGACCCAGTACTTC.

This chain links TRBV6-5 with TRBJ1-2; no definite D call. The germline CDR1 and CDR2 sequences are MNHEY and SVGAGI. The CDR3 has 11 residues. Trimming pared 10 bases from V and 5 bases from J, leaving 11 bases between. The CDR3 DNA sequence: TGTGCCACCCGACTGACTTATGGCTACACCTTC. Amino acids: CATRLTYGYTF.

This clone was seen a few times. This chain uses TRBV14 with TRBJ2-1, with D perhaps TRBD2 (5 bases). V was clipped by 6 bases and J by 5 bases, with 17 bases between them. The CDR3 has 15 amino acids. Germline V gene data show CDR1 as SGHDN and CDR2 as FVKESK. The CDR3 DNA sequence: TGTGCCAGCAGGACTACCGGGTCCACAAACAATGAGCAGTTCTTC. Protein: CASRTTGSTNNEQFF.

The chain links TRBV5-4 to TRBJ1-3; TRBD1 aligns across 8 bases. The trim removed 3 bases at V and 4 bases at J, leaving 6 bases unmatched. Germline V CDR1 and CDR2: SGHNT, YYREEE (reference sequence). CDR3 size: 15 residues. The CDR3 nucleotides are TGTGCCAGCAGCTCCAACAGGGGGGAAGGAAACACCATATATTTT. This codes for CASSSNRGEGNTIYF.

V gene TRBV30 combines with J gene TRBJ1-6, with D tentatively TRBD1 (5 bases). Per the germline V gene, CDR1 is GTSNPN and CDR2 is SVGIG (reference sequence). V shed 2 bases and J shed 7 bases, with 12 bases lying between them. CDR3 length: 14 residues. The DNA for the CDR3 is TGTGCCTGGAGTAAAGGACACGTAAATTCACCCCTCCACTTT. This translates into CAWSKGHVNSPLHF.

The rearrangement uses TRBV28 and TRBJ1-3, with a possible D match to TRBD1 (5 bases). This CDR3 region has 16 residues. The V gene's germline CDR1 is MDHEN and CDR2 SYDVKM. Trimming stripped 1 base from V and 3 bases from J, with 13 bases between. CDR3 in DNA: TGTGCCAGCAGTTTATTGGGTGGAGGGGTTGGAAACACCATATATTTT. Protein sequence: CASSLLGGGVGNTIYF.

V is TRBV25-1 and J is TRBJ2-1; the D is unclear. This CDR3 region has 13 residues. Per the germline V gene, CDR1 is MGHDK and CDR2 is SYGVNS. Between the trimmed V and J ends, which lost 5 bases and 1 base, there was a span of 6 bases. CDR3 in amino acids: CASSPPSYNEQFF. The CDR3 bases are TGTGCCAGCAGTCCCCCTTCCTACAATGAGCAGTTCTTC.

The V and J genes are TRBV30 and TRBJ1-4, with D possibly matching TRBD1 (5 bases). The CDR3 is 14 amino acids. V was pared by 5 bases and J by 5 bases, with 15 bases between. CDR1 is GTSNPN and CDR2 is SVGIG in the germline V gene (reference sequence). CDR3 sequence (DNA): TGTGCCTGGGAACCGGGACTGCTAAATGAAAAACTGTTTTTT. This translates into CAWEPGLLNEKLFF.

The chain joins TRBV9 to TRBJ2-5; TRBD1 matches at 7 bases. The trim removed 2 bases at V and 4 bases at J, leaving 2 bases unmatched. The CDR3 extends over 13 amino acids. From germline, CDR1 is SGDLS and CDR2 YYNGEE. The CDR3 loop reads CASSVRGIETQYF. CDR3 DNA: TGTGCCAGCAGCGTCAGGGGGATAGAGACCCAGTACTTC.

This chain uses TRBV6-6 with TRBJ2-1; possibly TRBD2 for D (6 bases). This CDR3 contains 16 residues. Germline V gene sequence: CDR1 MNHNY, CDR2 SVGAGI (reference sequence). Trimming stripped 4 bases from V and 4 bases from J, with 17 bases between. The CDR3 DNA sequence: TGTGCCAGCAGTTCGGGCCCGCTAGCGAGTTACAATGAGCAGTTCTTC. This translates into CASSSGPLASYNEQFF.

The chain is built from TRBV19 and TRBJ1-5; D possibly corresponds to TRBD1 (5 bases). Germline V gene lookup returns CDR1 LNHDA and CDR2 SQIVND (reference sequence). The ends were cut back, 3 bases at V and 0 bases at J, with 9 bases in the middle. The CDR3 consists of 15 residues. This CDR3 is CASSISGGSNQPQHF. CDR3 sequence (DNA): TGTGCCAGTAGTATTTCCGGGGGTAGCAATCAGCCCCAGCATTTT.

The chain employs TRBV12-5 and TRBJ1-1, with D perhaps matching TRBD1 (6 bases). The CDR3 consists of 12 residues. Germline loops: CDR1 LGHNT, CDR2 FRNRAP. Deletions cut 6 bases from V and 7 bases from J, with 12 bases between. CDR3 DNA sequence: TGTGCTAGTGGCCTAGGGGGGGGTGAAGCTTTCTTT. Translating gives CASGLGGGEAFF.

The chain combines TRBV9 with TRBJ2-1; TRBD2 matches 7 bases. The CDR3 length is 16 residues. The V segment lost 3 bases and the J segment 3 bases; nucleotides outside the gene matches: 9. Germline values: CDR1 SGDLS, CDR2 YYNGEE. The CDR3 protein is CASSGGEGVGYNEQFF. For the CDR3, the DNA is TGTGCCAGCAGCGGGGGGGAGGGAGTCGGCTACAATGAGCAGTTCTTC.

This chain uses TRBV28 with TRBJ2-7, with 9 bases matching TRBD2. Germline-derived CDR1 and CDR2 are MDHEN and SYDVKM. This CDR3 is 13 amino acids long. V dropped 5 bases and J dropped 6; count of bases not matched to a gene: 5. The CDR3 here is CASSVAGAAEQYF. The CDR3 bases are TGTGCCAGCAGTGTAGCGGGAGCGGCCGAGCAGTACTTC.

CDR3 nucleotides: TGTGCCAGCAGCTCCTGGGCGGGAGAACGTAGCGCCAAAAACATTCAGTACTTC. It yields the protein CASSSWAGERSAKNIQYF. V gene TRBV11-1 combines with J gene TRBJ2-4, with 7 bases matching TRBD2. J gave up 1 base and V 4 bases, and 13 bases lay outside the gene matches. Germline V lookup: CDR1 SGHAT, CDR2 FQDESV (reference sequence). The CDR3 has 18 residues.